The 14 T cell receptor beta chains given below trace back to one sample, sequenced in a study of cytomegalovirus exposure and HLA in healthy donors. With 60 Vbeta and 13 Jbeta primers, the PCR was carried out. The table came from immunoSEQ multiplex PCR; TCRdb's copy has only in-frame clones and leaves some out. The table shows 200,000 or so clones, with 65% to 90% occurring only once. The sequenced sample consisted of PBMCs. The receptors were sampled from a girl aged 10-17 years in good health and CMV-seronegative.

The chain recombines TRBV7-9 with TRBJ2-5; 7 bases align to TRBD1. The J segment lost 3 bases and the V segment lost 2 bases, leaving 3 bases of the junction unmatched. Germline assignment: CDR1 SEHNR and CDR2 FQNEAQ (reference sequence). This CDR3 has 14 residues. As DNA, the CDR3 is TGTGCCAGCAGCTTACGACAGGGAAAAGAGACCCAGTACTTC. It translates to CASSLRQGKETQYF.

The rearrangement uses TRBV6-5 and TRBJ2-5; the match to TRBD1 covers 8 bases. J gave up 3 bases and V 0 bases, and 3 bases lay outside the gene matches. Germline CDR1 is MNHEY and CDR2 is SVGAGI. This CDR3 region has 15 residues. The CDR3 DNA follows: TGTGCCAGCAGTTACTCGGACAGGGAGAAAGAGACCCAGTACTTC. Translated: CASSYSDREKETQYF.

The chain uses TRBV2 and TRBJ1-1; TRBD1 is a possible D gene (6 bases). V was clipped by 8 bases and J by 11 bases, with 18 bases between them. This CDR3 has 12 amino acids. Germline CDR1 is SNHLY and CDR2 is FYNNEI. The CDR3 spells CASESGGQGAFF. The DNA of the CDR3 is TGTGCCAGCGAATCCGGGGGGCAGGGGGCTTTCTTT.

The V call is TRBV28, the J call TRBJ1-1, with D tentatively TRBD1 (6 bases). Trimming shortened V by 7 bases and J by 5 bases, and 23 bases separated the two germline ends. The germline V gene has CDR1 MDHEN and CDR2 SYDVKM. The CDR3 has 16 residues. CDR3 bases: TGTGCCAGCACCTTGTGGGGGGGCGATAAAGGGACTGAAGCTTTCTTT. Translation: CASTLWGGDKGTEAFF.

This clone has only one observation. This chain uses TRBV28 with TRBJ1-5; no clear D gene. V dropped 3 bases and J dropped 1 base, with 13 bases sitting between them. In germline, CDR1 is MDHEN, CDR2 SYDVKM. The CDR3 runs to 16 residues. CDR3 in amino acids: CASSLAGSGSNQPQHF. In DNA, the CDR3 is TGTGCCAGCAGTTTGGCCGGGTCTGGGAGCAATCAGCCCCAGCATTTT. The full variable domain, its missing parts supplied by reference TRBV28 and TRBJ1-5, is DVKVTQSSRYLVKRTGEKVFLECVQDMDHENMFWYRQDPGLGLRLIYFSYDVKMKEKGDIPEGYSVSREKKERFSLILESASTNQTSMYLCASSLAGSGSNQPQHFGDGTRLSIL.

V is TRBV7-6 and J is TRBJ2-7; no reliable D call. CDR3 length: 13 amino acids. Germline-derived CDR1 and CDR2 are SGHVS and FNYEAQ. V dropped 2 bases and J dropped 3 bases, with 8 bases sitting between them. DNA for the CDR3: TGTGCCAGCAGCTTAAGCGATAACTACGAGCAGTACTTC. Translated: CASSLSDNYEQYF.

This chain connects TRBV7-3 to TRBJ2-3; 10 bases match TRBD2. The CDR3 is made up of 15 amino acids. The germline V gene encodes CDR1 SGHTA and CDR2 FQGTGA. V shed 2 bases, J shed 5 bases, and the junction held 4 bases outside the gene matches. The CDR3 protein is CASSLYQREGDTQYF. CDR3 nucleotide sequence: TGTGCCAGCAGCTTATATCAGCGGGAGGGAGATACGCAGTATTTT.

This clone was detected a few times. This chain joins TRBV6-6 and TRBJ1-5; a weak D match, TRBD1 (5 bases). This CDR3 region has 14 residues. Per the germline V gene, CDR1 is MNHNY and CDR2 is SVGAGI (reference sequence). Trimming cost V 2 bases and J 4 bases, with 9 bases left between them. The CDR3 loop reads CASSYIGGNQPQHF. CDR3 in DNA: TGTGCCAGCAGTTACATCGGGGGAAATCAGCCCCAGCATTTT.

This clone was seen only once. The chain combines TRBV5-4 with TRBJ1-2; no definite D call. Germline loops: CDR1 SGHNT, CDR2 YYREEE (reference sequence). The CDR3 has 14 residues. Trimming took 2 bases from V and 0 from J, leaving 8 bases between them. The CDR3 sequence is CASSFKSSNYGYTF. As DNA, the CDR3 is TGTGCCAGCAGCTTTAAGAGTTCTAACTATGGCTACACCTTC.

V usage is TRBV18 and J usage is TRBJ2-7, with no clear D. V was trimmed by 3 bases and J by 5 bases, leaving 11 bases between them. This CDR3 has 13 amino acids. Germline assignment: CDR1 KGHSH and CDR2 LQKENI. In DNA, the CDR3 is TGTGCCAGCTCACCTTACGTGCAGGACGAGCAGTACTTC. Its translation is CASSPYVQDEQYF.

The chain combines TRBV18 with TRBJ2-7; D perhaps matches TRBD1 (5 bases). Germline lookup yields CDR1 KGHSH and CDR2 LQKENI. The V end was cut by 5 bases, the J end by 4 bases, with 9 bases between. The CDR3 has 12 residues. The CDR3 DNA is TGTGCCAGCTCAACCGACAGATACGAGCAGTACTTC. Its protein is CASSTDRYEQYF.

The V and J genes are TRBV2 and TRBJ2-2; weak D call: TRBD2 (5 bases). This CDR3 region has 15 residues. CDR1 and CDR2 (germline): SNHLY, FYNNEI. V lost 1 base, J lost 2 bases, and 8 bases lay in between. CDR3 residues: CASSEGTLNTGELFF. CDR3 nucleotides: TGTGCCAGCAGTGAAGGGACTTTAAACACCGGGGAGCTGTTTTTT.

This chain uses TRBV19 with TRBJ1-5; no clear D gene. The germline CDR1 and CDR2 sequences are LNHDA and SQIVND (reference sequence). V lost 4 bases and J 5 bases, leaving 12 bases between the germline ends. The length of the CDR3 is 14 residues. CDR3 sequence reads: CASSTLAPYQPQHF. The DNA for the CDR3 is TGTGCCAGTAGTACACTCGCCCCCTATCAGCCCCAGCATTTT.

V and J are TRBV6-6 and TRBJ2-1; 9 positions match TRBD2. The CDR3 is 16 residues long. V was clipped by 4 bases and J by 6 bases; unmatched bases: 10. Germline V lookup: CDR1 MNHNY, CDR2 SVGAGI (reference sequence). CDR3 DNA sequence: TGTGCCAGCAGTTTATATAGCGGGGGAGGGCTCAATGAGCAGTTCTTC. Protein product: CASSLYSGGGLNEQFF.